This T cell receptor beta chain was captured in a study of blood T cell repertoires in COVID-19. Turning to the study itself: The samples span acute and convalescent COVID-19 from the United States, Italy and Spain. PBMCs, B-cell-depleted T cells, or T cells were the source of the cDNA or gDNA that made up the material.

Participant-reported clinical history was the basis for cohort assignment. CDR1 is LNHNV, CDR2 YYDKDF, per germline (reference sequence). V lost 0 bases and J lost 3; bases outside the gene matches: 3. The CDR3 spans 16 residues. Libraries were prepared by immunoSEQ multiplex PCR; TCRdb keeps only in-frame clonotypes and omits some of them. Among a few hundred thousand clones listed, roughly 91% were seen once. The J gene is TRBJ2-3, the V gene TRBV15, with 10 bases matching TRBD1. Material for sequencing was PBMCs or T cells enriched from blood (not recorded which). The TCR originated in a woman between 18 and 29 years old who had recovered from COVID-19. The CDR3 DNA is TGTGCCACCAGCAGAGATGCGGGACAGGGGACAGATACGCAGTATTTT. Its translation is CATSRDAGQGTDTQYF.